A single sample is the source of the 4 T cell receptor beta chains below, sequenced in a study of glioma-infiltrating T cells after dendritic cell vaccination. Clones were sequenced by immunoSEQ multiplex PCR, and TCRdb holds only the in-frame ones, with some missing. The table has approximately 24,000 clones, just under 90% seen once. As for time point: after dendritic cell vaccination, including at tumor progression/relapse. This material consisted of blood, taken after dendritic cell vaccination. The receptors here all came from a human donor with glioblastoma.

The CDR3: CASSSLQGYRNTGELFF. Written as DNA, the CDR3 is TGTGCCAGCAGCTCCTTACAGGGATATAGGAACACCGGGGAGCTGTTTTTT. V usage is TRBV5-6 and J usage is TRBJ2-2, with D perhaps matching TRBD1 (6 bases). V lost 3 bases and J lost 1, with 16 bases in between. Germline V gene lookup returns CDR1 SGHDT and CDR2 YYEEEE. The CDR3 runs 17 residues.

V is TRBV28 and J is TRBJ2-7; 10 nucleotides match TRBD1. Trimming removed 6 bases from V and 3 bases from J; junction bases left unmatched: 11. Germline CDR1 reads MDHEN; CDR2 reads SYDVKM. The CDR3 runs to 16 residues. CDR3 sequence reads: CASSSTPGQGFYEQYF. The CDR3 region has the DNA TGTGCCAGCAGCTCTACGCCGGGACAGGGGTTCTACGAGCAGTACTTC.

The V gene is TRBV2, the J gene TRBJ2-1; 7 nucleotides line up with TRBD2. CDR3 size: 13 residues. Germline V CDR1 and CDR2: SNHLY, FYNNEI. V trimming: 7 bases; J trimming: 5 bases; junction bases outside the gene matches: 5. The CDR3 nucleotides read TGTGCCAGCACCGGACTAGGGGACAATGAGCAGTTCTTC. This encodes CASTGLGDNEQFF.

This rearrangement joins TRBV2 to TRBJ1-1; D remains unclear. CDR3 length equals 13 residues. The ends were cut back, 4 bases at V and 0 bases at J, with 6 bases in the middle. Germline CDR1 SNHLY, CDR2 FYNNEI. The chain's CDR3 is CASSVEVNTEAFF. CDR3 DNA sequence: TGTGCCAGCAGTGTGGAGGTGAACACTGAAGCTTTCTTT.